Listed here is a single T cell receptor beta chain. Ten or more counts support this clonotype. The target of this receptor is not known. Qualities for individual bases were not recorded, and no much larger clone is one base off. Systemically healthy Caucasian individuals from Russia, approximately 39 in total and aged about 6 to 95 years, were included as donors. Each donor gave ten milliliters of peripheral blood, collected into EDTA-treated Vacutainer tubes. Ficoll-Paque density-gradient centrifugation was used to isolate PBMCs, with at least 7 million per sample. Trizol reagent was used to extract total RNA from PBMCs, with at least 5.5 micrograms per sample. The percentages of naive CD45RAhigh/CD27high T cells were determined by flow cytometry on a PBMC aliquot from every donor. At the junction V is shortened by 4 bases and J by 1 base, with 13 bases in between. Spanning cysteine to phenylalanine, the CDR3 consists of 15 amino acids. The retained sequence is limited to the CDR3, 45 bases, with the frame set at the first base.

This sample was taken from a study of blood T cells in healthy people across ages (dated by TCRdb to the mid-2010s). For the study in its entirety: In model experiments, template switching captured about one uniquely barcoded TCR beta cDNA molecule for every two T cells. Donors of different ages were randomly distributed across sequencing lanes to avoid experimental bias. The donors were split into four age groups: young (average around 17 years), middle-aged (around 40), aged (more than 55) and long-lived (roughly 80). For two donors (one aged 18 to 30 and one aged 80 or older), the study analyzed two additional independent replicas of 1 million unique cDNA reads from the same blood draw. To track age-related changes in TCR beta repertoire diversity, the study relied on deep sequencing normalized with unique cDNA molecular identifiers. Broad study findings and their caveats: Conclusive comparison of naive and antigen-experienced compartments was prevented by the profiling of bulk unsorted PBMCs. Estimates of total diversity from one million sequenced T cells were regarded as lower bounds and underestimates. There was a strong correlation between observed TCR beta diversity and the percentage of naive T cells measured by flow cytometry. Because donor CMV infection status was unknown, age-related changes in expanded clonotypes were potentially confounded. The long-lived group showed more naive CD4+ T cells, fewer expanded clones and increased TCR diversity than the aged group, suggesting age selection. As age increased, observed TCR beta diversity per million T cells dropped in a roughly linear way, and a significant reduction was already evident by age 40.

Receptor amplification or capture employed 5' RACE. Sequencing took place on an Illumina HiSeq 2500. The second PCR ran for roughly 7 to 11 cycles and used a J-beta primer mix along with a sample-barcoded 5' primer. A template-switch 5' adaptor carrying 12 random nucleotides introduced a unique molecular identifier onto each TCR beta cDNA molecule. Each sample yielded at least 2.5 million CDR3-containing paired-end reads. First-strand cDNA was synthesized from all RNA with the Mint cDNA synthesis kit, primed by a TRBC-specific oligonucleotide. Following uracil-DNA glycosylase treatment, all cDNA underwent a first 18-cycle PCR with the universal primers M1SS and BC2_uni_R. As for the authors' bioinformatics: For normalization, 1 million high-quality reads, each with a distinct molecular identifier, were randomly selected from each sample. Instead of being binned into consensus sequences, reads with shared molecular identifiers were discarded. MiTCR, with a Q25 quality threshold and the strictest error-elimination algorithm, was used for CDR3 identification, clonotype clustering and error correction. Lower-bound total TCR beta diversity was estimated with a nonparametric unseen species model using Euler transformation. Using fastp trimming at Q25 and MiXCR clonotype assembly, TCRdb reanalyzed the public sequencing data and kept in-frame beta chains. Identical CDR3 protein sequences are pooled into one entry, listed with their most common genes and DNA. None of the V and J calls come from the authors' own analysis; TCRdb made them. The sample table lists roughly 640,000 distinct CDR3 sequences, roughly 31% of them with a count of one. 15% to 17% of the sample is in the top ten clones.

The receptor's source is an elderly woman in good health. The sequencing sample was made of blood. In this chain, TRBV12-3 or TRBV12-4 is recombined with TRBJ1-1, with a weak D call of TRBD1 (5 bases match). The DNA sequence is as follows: TGTGCCAGCAGTTCCATCGACAGAACGAACACTGAAGCTTTCTTT. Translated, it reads CASSSIDRTNTEAFF.